This TCR beta chain appears in the sequencing data of a study of T cell responses to AZD1222 COVID-19 vaccine. The repertoire was sequenced with immunoSEQ multiplex PCR; TCRdb's copy has only in-frame clones and lacks some. The sample holds 90,000 to 120,000 clones, 93% seen once. The CDR3 spans 15 residues. CDR1 is KGHSH and CDR2 is LQKENI in the germline V gene. The V end was cut by 2 bases, the J end by 1 base, with 11 bases between. The rearrangement uses TRBV18 and TRBJ2-5, with D uncertain. The origin of this receptor is an adult in good health. Sample: peripheral blood, taken on day 0 of AZD1222 vaccination. Here the CDR3 reads CASSPVIRAQETQYF. The CDR3 DNA reads as TGTGCCAGCTCACCAGTAATTCGGGCCCAAGAGACCCAGTACTTC.